Below, 23 T cell receptor beta chains from the same sample are listed, as sequenced in a study of CD8 T cells in ankylosing spondylitis. MiXCR, run by TCRdb on the 5' RACE reads, gives a single entry per CDR3 protein. The profile shows fewer than 80,000 distinct CDR3 sequences, roughly 5.2% of them singletons. The sequenced sample consisted of blood, either unsorted or a sorted T cell fraction (not recorded which). The receptor source for this set is a male donor with ankylosing spondylitis or in good health (not recorded which).

This clonotype has ten or more counts. The chain joins TRBV24-1 to TRBJ2-1; TRBD1 matches at 8 bases. Germline CDR1 reads KGHDR; CDR2 reads SFDVKD. V trimming: 3 bases; J trimming: 2 bases; junction bases outside the gene matches: 5. The CDR3 covers 16 residues. In DNA, the CDR3 is TGTGCCACCAGTGATACGCAGGGGGCAACCTACAATGAGCAGTTCTTC. Its protein product is CATSDTQGATYNEQFF.

This clonotype was recorded many times. The CDR3 is CSAPGTGYQEQYF. The DNA for the CDR3 is TGCAGTGCTCCCGGGACAGGGTATCAGGAGCAGTACTTC. V gene TRBV20-1 combines with J gene TRBJ2-7; 9 bases agree with TRBD1. The V gene end was trimmed by 5 bases and the J gene end by 7 bases; junction bases not matched to a gene: 9. Looked up from germline, CDR1 is DFQATT and CDR2 is SNEGSKA (reference sequence). The CDR3 loop spans 13 amino acids.

This clonotype was counted between two and nine times. The V and J genes are TRBV5-6 and TRBJ2-6; D not resolved. V was pared by 1 base and J by 0 bases, with 5 bases between. The CDR3 sequence is 15 residues long. Germline-derived CDR1 and CDR2 are SGHDT and YYEEEE. Here the CDR3 reads CASSLPPSGANVLTF. CDR3 in DNA: TGTGCCAGCAGCTTGCCGCCCTCTGGGGCCAACGTCCTGACTTTC.

This clonotype was seen a handful of times. This sequence joins TRBV7-2 and TRBJ2-7, with TRBD1 as a possible D gene (5 bases). V lost 5 bases and J lost 4, with 12 bases in between. Germline V gene sequence: CDR1 SGHTA, CDR2 FQGNSA. The CDR3 consists of 13 residues. The CDR3 nucleotides read TGTGCCAGCAGCCCCGAACAGGCATACGAGCAGTACTTC. This codes for CASSPEQAYEQYF.

This clonotype was seen at least ten times. V is TRBV2 and J is TRBJ1-6; D is unresolved. The CDR3 is made up of 14 amino acids. CDR1 is SNHLY, CDR2 FYNNEI, per germline. Trimming took off 4 bases at V and 5 bases at J, with 9 bases between the two ends. CDR3 region: CASSVGTHNSPLHF. The CDR3, as DNA: TGTGCCAGCAGTGTGGGAACTCATAATTCACCCCTCCACTTT. The complete variable domain, with remaining parts taken from reference TRBV2 and TRBJ1-6, reads EPEVTQTPSHQVTQMGQEVILRCVPISNHLYFYWYRQILGQKVEFLVSFYNNEISEKSEIFDDQFSVERPDGSNFTLKIRSTKLEDSAMYFCASSVGTHNSPLHFGNGTRLTVT.

V usage is TRBV9 and J usage is TRBJ2-7; the D gene is possibly TRBD2 (6 bases). CDR1 SGDLS and CDR2 YYNGEE come from the germline V gene. V was trimmed by 0 bases and J by 2 bases, leaving 9 bases between them. The CDR3 sequence is 14 residues long. CDR3 nucleotides: TGTGCCAGCAGCGTAGGGGGGGAACCCTACGAGCAGTACTTC. Translating gives CASSVGGEPYEQYF.

This clonotype was observed a few times. Germline and junction disagree at one end, which may indicate a read error. The chain joins TRBV20-1 to TRBJ1-5, with D maybe TRBD1 (6 bases). The CDR3 runs to 17 residues. Germline lookup yields CDR1 DFQATT and CDR2 SNEGSKA (reference sequence). The CDR3 loop reads CCAQGRGAGDGNQPQHF. The CDR3 nucleotides read TGCTGTGCCCAGGGGCGAGGGGCAGGAGACGGCAATCAGCCCCAGCATTTT.

This clonotype showed up many times. This sequence joins TRBV7-3 and TRBJ1-1, with no clear D. CDR1 SGHTA and CDR2 FQGTGA come from the germline V gene. The CDR3 runs 13 residues. Trimming shortened V by 4 bases and J by 0 bases, and 6 bases separated the two germline ends. The DNA of the CDR3 is TGTGCCAGCAGCTCTGAGATGAACACTGAAGCTTTCTTT. This codes for CASSSEMNTEAFF.

This clonotype was recorded many times. The CDR3: CASSLSGGAETQYF. The CDR3 coding sequence is TGTGCCAGCAGTTTGTCAGGGGGCGCAGAGACCCAGTACTTC. The chain recombines TRBV28 with TRBJ2-5; 8 bases are shared with TRBD1. Per germline, CDR1 MDHEN and CDR2 SYDVKM. With 3 bases clipped from V and 4 bases from J, the junction kept 4 bases outside the gene matches. The CDR3 has 14 residues.

In this sample, this clonotype turned up many times. The chain combines TRBV3-1 with TRBJ2-2, with D perhaps matching TRBD1 or TRBD2 (5 bases each). Germline V gene lookup returns CDR1 LGHDT and CDR2 YNNKEL (reference sequence). The CDR3 runs 14 residues. Trimming pared 6 bases from V and 7 bases from J, leaving 15 bases between. CDR3 bases: TGTGCCAGCAGTCCGGGACGTAACGGCGGGGAGCTGTTTTTT. The encoded protein is CASSPGRNGGELFF.

This clonotype occurred a few times. The chain employs TRBV5-1 and TRBJ2-1, with TRBD1 matching over 7 bases. Germline V gene lookup returns CDR1 SGHRS and CDR2 YFSETQ. This CDR3 contains 16 residues. V lost 4 bases, J lost 4 bases, and 11 bases stayed unmatched. CDR3 sequence reads: CASSETGTVAYNEQFF. CDR3 coding DNA: TGCGCCAGCAGCGAGACCGGGACAGTAGCATACAATGAGCAGTTCTTC.

The V call is TRBV6-5, the J call TRBJ1-2; D call uncertain. V was trimmed by 2 bases and J by 3 bases, leaving 16 bases between them. In germline, CDR1 is MNHEY, CDR2 SVGAGI. The CDR3 has 16 amino acids. This CDR3 reads CASSYHRLPSDYGYTF. In DNA form, the CDR3 reads TGTGCCAGCAGTTACCACCGGCTCCCTTCGGACTATGGCTACACCTTC.

This clonotype was observed many times. V usage is TRBV9 and J usage is TRBJ2-7, with 11 bases that match TRBD2. The junction had 4 bases not matched to a gene; V was cut back by 2 bases and J by 3 bases. Germline lookup yields CDR1 SGDLS and CDR2 YYNGEE. The CDR3 runs to 15 residues. The CDR3 protein is CASSVTSGEFYEQYF. The CDR3 DNA follows: TGTGCCAGCAGCGTGACTAGCGGGGAATTCTACGAGCAGTACTTC.

This clonotype was seen many times. The chain combines TRBV20-1 with TRBJ2-1, with 9 bases lining up with TRBD1. The ends lost 0 bases at V and 6 bases at J; junction bases unmatched: 12. Germline V gene lookup returns CDR1 DFQATT and CDR2 SNEGSKA (reference sequence). The CDR3 runs to 17 residues. CDR3 protein: CSARDSSGTGIPNEQFF. CDR3 in DNA: TGCAGTGCTAGAGATTCCTCCGGGACAGGGATCCCCAATGAGCAGTTCTTC.

This clonotype was observed at least ten times. The V and J genes are TRBV20-1 and TRBJ2-3; 11 bases line up with TRBD2. V lost 0 bases, J lost 4 bases, and 3 bases stayed unmatched. Germline V gene data show CDR1 as DFQATT and CDR2 as SNEGSKA (reference sequence). The CDR3 is 15 residues long. The CDR3 nucleotides are TGCAGTGCTAGAGATGGTAGCGGGGGGGCAGATACGCAGTATTTT. Translated: CSARDGSGGADTQYF.

At least ten counts were recorded for this clonotype. CDR3 sequence (DNA): TGTGCCTGGGGCGAAAGCACAGATACGCAGTATTTT. This sequence encodes CAWGESTDTQYF. J is TRBJ2-3 and V is TRBV30; D ambiguous. Deletions cut 5 bases from V and 0 bases from J, with 6 bases between. CDR3 length equals 12 residues. The germline V gene has CDR1 GTSNPN and CDR2 SVGIG (reference sequence).

This clonotype was counted many times. J is TRBJ2-6 and V is TRBV18; 10 bases line up with TRBD1. Germline assignment: CDR1 KGHSH and CDR2 LQKENI. The CDR3 is 18 residues long. V lost 5 bases, J lost 4 bases, and 11 bases stayed unmatched. This CDR3 reads CASSSSPGTGAGANVLTF. The CDR3 region has the DNA TGTGCCAGCTCATCCTCACCCGGGACAGGGGCCGGGGCCAACGTCCTGACTTTC.

This clonotype occurred many times. The V and J genes are TRBV29-1 and TRBJ1-5; D is uncertain. The CDR3 contains 15 residues. Trimming shortened V by 7 bases and J by 4 bases, and 20 bases separated the two germline ends. CDR1 SQVTM and CDR2 ANQGSEA come from the germline V gene. As DNA, the CDR3 is TGCAGCGCTTCGGACGGTTCCCGTGTAAATCAGCCCCAGCATTTT. Protein product: CSASDGSRVNQPQHF. Supplemented by reference TRBV29-1 and TRBJ1-5, the full variable domain reads SAVISQKPSRDICQRGTSLTIQCQVDSQVTMMFWYRQQPGQSLTLIATANQGSEATYESGFVIDKFPISRPNLTFSTLTVSNMSPEDSSIYLCSASDGSRVNQPQHFGDGTRLSIL.

The chain couples TRBV7-2 to TRBJ2-1, with 16 bases identical to TRBD2. With V trimmed by 4 bases and J by 9 bases, 6 bases remained unmatched. CDR3 length: 16 amino acids. Germline CDR1 reads SGHTA; CDR2 reads FQGNSA. The CDR3 region is CASSSGTSGGEGEQFF. DNA for the CDR3: TGTGCCAGCAGCTCCGGGACTAGCGGGGGGGAAGGTGAGCAGTTCTTC.

There are many counts of this clonotype. The chain carries TRBV2 and TRBJ1-5, with 8 bases matching TRBD1. The germline V gene has CDR1 SNHLY and CDR2 FYNNEI. The CDR3 length is 13 residues. Unmatched junction bases numbered 9, after V lost 11 bases and J lost 6 bases. CDR3 sequence reads: CAGSTGAVQPQHF. The CDR3 nucleotides are TGTGCCGGATCGACAGGGGCTGTTCAGCCCCAGCATTTT. Supplemented by reference TRBV2 and TRBJ1-5, the full variable domain reads EPEVTQTPSHQVTQMGQEVILRCVPISNHLYFYWYRQILGQKVEFLVSFYNNEISEKSEIFDDQFSVERPDGSNFTLKIRSTKLEDSAMYFCAGSTGAVQPQHFGDGTRLSIL.

The sample holds many counts of this clonotype. The chain has TRBV27 and TRBJ2-3; the match to TRBD2 covers 11 bases. Germline loops: CDR1 MNHEY, CDR2 SMNVEV (reference sequence). This CDR3 has 19 residues. V was pared by 1 base and J by 0 bases, with 9 bases of the junction left unmatched. CDR3 residues: CASSLWSSGGNPSTDTQYF. The CDR3 region has the DNA TGTGCCAGCAGTTTATGGTCTAGCGGGGGGAACCCTAGCACAGATACGCAGTATTTT.

This clonotype has ten or more counts. The chain has TRBV11-2 and TRBJ1-2; D gene ambiguous. With 2 bases removed from V and 8 bases from J, the gap between germline ends came to 12 bases. The CDR3 contains 13 residues. Germline V gene sequence: CDR1 SGHAT, CDR2 FQNNGV. This CDR3 reads CASSLSERVGYTF. Here the CDR3 DNA reads TGTGCCAGCAGCTTAAGTGAAAGGGTAGGCTACACCTTC.

This clonotype was counted many times. The chain uses TRBV5-1 and TRBJ2-7; 11 nucleotides agree with TRBD1. This CDR3 is 14 amino acids long. The V gene's germline CDR1 is SGHRS and CDR2 YFSETQ. With V trimmed by 4 bases and J by 7 bases, 7 bases remained unmatched. CDR3 DNA sequence: TGCGCCAGCAGCCCTGGACAGGGGGCGGGTGAGCAGTACTTC. This sequence encodes CASSPGQGAGEQYF.